The 28 T cell receptor beta chains below come from one sample, sequenced in a study of T-cell memory formation after mild COVID-19. Via MiXCR, TCRdb re-called the 5' RACE reads, giving one row per CDR3 protein. The table records roughly 150,000 distinct CDR3 sequences, roughly 14% of them present only once. Sequences were obtained from PBMCs or a T cell subset sorted from them (not recorded which). The origin of the receptors is an adult woman who had mild COVID-19 (a few samples of this study predate the infection). Cell type and time point are not known.

The chain carries TRBV24-1 and TRBJ2-3; TRBD2 might be the D (6 bases). The CDR3 is 15 residues long. V was trimmed by 6 bases and J by 2 bases, leaving 14 bases between them. Germline CDR1 and CDR2: KGHDR and SFDVKD. The CDR3 protein is CATSSASEFTDTQYF. The DNA of the CDR3 is TGTGCCACCAGTTCCGCTAGCGAGTTCACAGATACGCAGTATTTT.

The rearrangement links TRBV5-1 to TRBJ2-1, with D possibly matching TRBD1 (5 bases). V was pared by 0 bases and J by 7 bases, with 14 bases between. From germline, CDR1 is SGHRS and CDR2 YFSETQ. The CDR3 sequence is 15 residues long. The CDR3 protein is CASSLGGSNPNEQFF. CDR3 in DNA: TGCGCCAGCAGCTTGGGGGGCTCCAACCCGAATGAGCAGTTCTTC.

The rearrangement joins TRBV9 to TRBJ2-3; 9 nucleotides line up with TRBD1. The length of the CDR3 is 16 residues. V lost 2 bases and J lost 2; bases outside the gene matches: 6. CDR1 SGDLS and CDR2 YYNGEE come from the germline V gene. This CDR3 reads CASSVGDRGFTDTQYF. The DNA for the CDR3 is TGTGCCAGCAGCGTCGGCGACAGGGGGTTCACAGATACGCAGTATTTT.

This sequence joins TRBV29-1 and TRBJ2-2; D is uncertain. The CDR3 is made up of 12 amino acids. Germline lookup yields CDR1 SQVTM and CDR2 ANQGSEA. The germline V and J ends were trimmed by 7 bases and 4 bases, with 10 bases remaining between them. This CDR3 reads CSAGPGTGELFF. Written as DNA, the CDR3 is TGCAGCGCCGGGCCGGGCACCGGGGAGCTGTTTTTT.

This chain joins TRBV11-2 and TRBJ1-4; unclear D gene. From germline, CDR1 is SGHAT and CDR2 FQNNGV. The CDR3 is made up of 15 amino acids. Trimming removed 0 bases from V and 4 bases from J, with 9 bases in between. The CDR3 spells CASSLDPIHNEKLFF. For the CDR3, the DNA is TGTGCCAGCAGCTTAGATCCAATCCATAATGAAAAACTGTTTTTT.

The chain couples TRBV29-1 to TRBJ2-3, with D possibly TRBD2 on 6 matching bases. V lost 4 bases and J lost 2, with 13 bases in between. From germline, CDR1 is SQVTM and CDR2 ANQGSEA. The CDR3 has 14 amino acids. CDR3 bases: TGCAGCGTTGCTTCCGGCGGGGCCACAGATACGCAGTATTTT. This encodes CSVASGGATDTQYF.

The chain links TRBV5-4 to TRBJ2-7, with D possibly matching TRBD1 (5 bases). Germline-derived CDR1 and CDR2 are SGHNT and YYREEE (reference sequence). The V end was cut by 1 base, the J end by 0 bases, with 8 bases between. The CDR3 runs 14 residues. CDR3 region: CASSLMTASYEQYF. CDR3 nucleotide sequence: TGTGCCAGCAGCTTGATGACAGCCTCCTACGAGCAGTACTTC.

The chain is built from TRBV20-1 and TRBJ2-5; 12 bases map to TRBD2. Per the germline V gene, CDR1 is DFQATT and CDR2 is SNEGSKA (reference sequence). With V trimmed by 6 bases and J by 1 base, 9 bases remained unmatched. There are 16 residues in the CDR3. The CDR3 spells CSARSLAGGSQETQYF. The CDR3 DNA is TGCAGTGCAAGATCTCTAGCGGGGGGGTCCCAAGAGACCCAGTACTTC.

This clonotype was observed a few times. V is TRBV6-5 and J is TRBJ2-1; 10 bases are shared with TRBD2. The CDR3 runs 18 residues. Per the germline V gene, CDR1 is MNHEY and CDR2 is SVGAGI. V gave up 0 bases and J gave up 0 bases; unmatched junction bases: 5. The CDR3 nucleotides read TGTGCCAGCAGTTACTCCAGGACTAGCGGAAGCTCCTACAATGAGCAGTTCTTC. This encodes CASSYSRTSGSSYNEQFF.

This clonotype was detected a few times. J is TRBJ2-1 and V is TRBV5-6; 11 nucleotides agree with TRBD2. This CDR3 comprises 18 residues. Per germline, CDR1 SGHDT and CDR2 YYEEEE. V lost 1 base, J lost 3 bases, and 9 bases stayed unmatched. The DNA of the CDR3 is TGTGCCAGCAGCTTGTTTAGGCCCGGACTAGCGGGCTACAATGAGCAGTTCTTC. This translates into CASSLFRPGLAGYNEQFF.

This clonotype was picked up a small number of times. The V call is TRBV15, the J call TRBJ2-1; D is possibly TRBD2 (6 bases). In germline, CDR1 is LNHNV, CDR2 YYDKDF (reference sequence). The CDR3 loop spans 16 amino acids. The V gene lost 3 bases and the J gene lost 1 base, with 13 bases spanning the gap. CDR3 loop: CATSSRRGWSYNEQFF. The CDR3 DNA reads TGTGCCACCAGCAGTCGTCGGGGGTGGTCCTACAATGAGCAGTTCTTC. The variable domain in full, completed from reference TRBV15 and TRBJ2-1, reads DAMVIQNPRYQVTQFGKPVTLSCSQTLNHNVMYWYQQKSSQAPKLLFHYYDKDFNNEADTPDNFQSRRPNTSFCFLDIRSPGLGDTAMYLCATSSRRGWSYNEQFFGPGTRLTVL.

Ten or more counts support this clonotype. The chain couples TRBV12-3 or TRBV12-4 to TRBJ2-1; D possibly corresponds to TRBD1 (6 bases). The length of the CDR3 is 16 residues. Trimming removed 6 bases at V and 0 bases at J, with 15 bases between. CDR3 bases: TGTGCCAGCAGCCCACAGGGACGCAGCTCCTACAATGAGCAGTTCTTC. This encodes CASSPQGRSSYNEQFF.

This clonotype was counted only a few times. V usage is TRBV7-6 and J usage is TRBJ2-1, with a possible D match to TRBD2 (7 bases). The CDR3 spans 16 residues. V was shortened by 0 bases and J by 9 bases, with 18 bases between the two germline ends. Germline assignment: CDR1 SGHVS and CDR2 FNYEAQ. The CDR3 is CASSLATLPAGAEQFF. In DNA, the CDR3 is TGTGCCAGCAGCTTAGCGACCCTTCCCGCGGGGGCTGAGCAGTTCTTC.

There are a few counts of this clonotype. The chain couples TRBV27 to TRBJ1-1; D not resolved. Germline V CDR1 and CDR2: MNHEY, SMNVEV (reference sequence). V dropped 5 bases and J dropped 5 bases, with 24 bases sitting between them. This CDR3 has 17 residues. CDR3 DNA sequence: TGTGCCAGCAGTCCCCTTCAGCGAGTAGGGAGAGGAACTGAAGCTTTCTTT. Translation gives CASSPLQRVGRGTEAFF.

The V call is TRBV30, the J call TRBJ2-1; TRBD2 matches 9 bases. The CDR3 loop spans 14 amino acids. Unmatched junction bases numbered 3, after V lost 4 bases and J lost 2 bases. CDR1 is GTSNPN, CDR2 SVGIG, per germline (reference sequence). The CDR3 nucleotides read TGTGCCTGGAAGTTAGCGGGAGCCTACAATGAGCAGTTCTTC. Protein sequence: CAWKLAGAYNEQFF. The complete variable domain, with remaining parts taken from reference TRBV30 and TRBJ2-1, reads SQTIHQWPATLVQPVGSPLSLECTVEGTSNPNLYWYRQAAGRGLQLLFYSVGIGQISSEVPQNLSASRPQDRQFILSSKKLLLSDSGFYLCAWKLAGAYNEQFFGPGTRLTVL.

The V call is TRBV3-1, the J call TRBJ1-5; D is ambiguous. The CDR3 extends over 13 amino acids. The V gene lost 0 bases and the J gene lost 6 bases, with 6 bases spanning the gap. CDR1 is LGHDT and CDR2 is YNNKEL in the germline V gene (reference sequence). The CDR3 is CASSQDPRQPQHF. The CDR3 coding sequence is TGTGCCAGCAGCCAAGATCCACGTCAGCCCCAGCATTTT.

The V gene is TRBV29-1, the J gene TRBJ2-7; 7 nucleotides match TRBD2. The CDR3 runs 13 residues. Germline assignment: CDR1 SQVTM and CDR2 ANQGSEA. V was pared by 4 bases and J by 3 bases, with 6 bases of the junction left unmatched. The CDR3 spells CSVGAGAYYEQYF. CDR3 coding DNA: TGCAGCGTTGGGGCGGGAGCCTACTACGAGCAGTACTTC.

This clonotype was counted a few times. The J gene is TRBJ2-2, the V gene TRBV18; D is tentatively TRBD1 or TRBD2 (5 bases each). This CDR3 is 15 amino acids long. Trimming took off 5 bases at V and 1 base at J, with 11 bases between the two ends. Germline V gene data show CDR1 as KGHSH and CDR2 as LQKENI. The CDR3 coding sequence is TGTGCCAGCTCAACCGGGACGGTGAACACCGGGGAGCTGTTTTTT. It translates to CASSTGTVNTGELFF.

This chain connects TRBV24-1 to TRBJ1-3; D is undetermined. CDR1 is KGHDR, CDR2 SFDVKD, per germline. V lost 3 bases and J lost 0, with 8 bases in between. This CDR3 has 15 amino acids. The CDR3 nucleotides are TGTGCCACCAGTGATGTTGGGGACTCTGGAAACACCATATATTTT. Residues: CATSDVGDSGNTIYF.

Concerning this clonotype itself: Compared with germline, one end of the junction differs, possibly owing to a read error. J is TRBJ2-7 and V is TRBV7-2; 7 bases are shared with TRBD1. The CDR3 extends over 13 amino acids. Germline loops: CDR1 SGHTA, CDR2 FQGNSA. This CDR3 reads CDSANRGTYEQYF. CDR3 nucleotide sequence: TGTGACAGCGCAAACAGGGGTACCTACGAGCAGTACTTC.

The chain couples TRBV4-2 to TRBJ2-3; 9 nucleotides agree with TRBD2. Germline V gene lookup returns CDR1 LGHNA and CDR2 YNFKEQ. The CDR3 extends over 16 amino acids. V trimming: 4 bases; J trimming: 6 bases; junction bases outside the gene matches: 11. Here the CDR3 reads CASSLVLAGSMDTQYF. The CDR3 bases are TGTGCCAGCAGCCTAGTACTAGCGGGCTCAATGGATACGCAGTATTTT.

The table lists this clonotype with a few counts. The V gene is TRBV30, the J gene TRBJ1-1; D is possibly TRBD1 (5 bases). Germline V gene sequence: CDR1 GTSNPN, CDR2 SVGIG (reference sequence). This CDR3 is 12 amino acids long. V gave up 2 bases and J gave up 4 bases, with 8 bases separating them. CDR3 bases: TGTGCCTGGAGTCGGGGGGGCACTGAAGCTTTCTTT. Translation gives CAWSRGGTEAFF.

The chain combines TRBV24-1 with TRBJ2-5; the match to TRBD2 covers 13 bases. CDR3 length: 16 amino acids. CDR1 and CDR2 (germline): KGHDR, SFDVKD. The junction had 6 bases not matched to a gene; V was cut back by 4 bases and J by 5 bases. CDR3 loop: CATSDRGLAGRETQYF. CDR3 nucleotide sequence: TGTGCCACCAGTGACCGGGGACTAGCGGGGCGGGAGACCCAGTACTTC.

This sequence joins TRBV3-1 and TRBJ2-7, with D possibly TRBD1 on 5 matching bases. V was cut by 0 bases and J by 3 bases, with 18 bases left in between. Germline V gene lookup returns CDR1 LGHDT and CDR2 YNNKEL (reference sequence). The length of the CDR3 is 17 residues. Written as DNA, the CDR3 is TGTGCCAGCAGCCAAGATTGGGGCCGAGCCAGAGACTACGAGCAGTACTTC. Translating gives CASSQDWGRARDYEQYF.

This clonotype was observed a few times. The V gene is TRBV12-3 or TRBV12-4, the J gene TRBJ1-6; the D is unclear. The V gene lost 5 bases and the J gene lost 9 bases, with 17 bases spanning the gap. The CDR3 consists of 15 residues. The CDR3: CASSPTFRMLSPLHF. Written as DNA, the CDR3 is TGTGCCAGCAGTCCCACGTTCAGGATGCTTTCACCCCTCCACTTT.

The rearrangement uses TRBV7-2 and TRBJ2-7; D is ambiguous. The germline CDR1 and CDR2 sequences are SGHTA and FQGNSA. Trimming pared 5 bases from V and 3 bases from J, leaving 14 bases between. The length of the CDR3 is 14 residues. The CDR3 nucleotides read TGTGCCAGCAGCCCCATACCCTTATACTACGAGCAGTACTTC. Its protein product is CASSPIPLYYEQYF.

This clonotype has only a few counts. V usage is TRBV19 and J usage is TRBJ1-5, with 8 bases identical to TRBD1. Germline trimming cut 6 bases from V and 5 bases from J; bases unmatched to any gene: 9. This CDR3 contains 15 residues. Germline-derived CDR1 and CDR2 are LNHDA and SQIVND (reference sequence). CDR3 protein: CASRARGQGDQPQHF. CDR3 sequence (DNA): TGTGCCAGTAGGGCCAGAGGACAGGGTGATCAGCCCCAGCATTTT.

V and J are TRBV7-9 and TRBJ1-1; unclear D gene. Germline-derived CDR1 and CDR2 are SEHNR and FQNEAQ (reference sequence). V lost 4 bases, J lost 4 bases, and 10 bases lay in between. The length of the CDR3 is 13 residues. The CDR3 is CASSSSWGTEAFF. CDR3 DNA sequence: TGTGCCAGCAGCTCATCCTGGGGCACTGAAGCTTTCTTT.